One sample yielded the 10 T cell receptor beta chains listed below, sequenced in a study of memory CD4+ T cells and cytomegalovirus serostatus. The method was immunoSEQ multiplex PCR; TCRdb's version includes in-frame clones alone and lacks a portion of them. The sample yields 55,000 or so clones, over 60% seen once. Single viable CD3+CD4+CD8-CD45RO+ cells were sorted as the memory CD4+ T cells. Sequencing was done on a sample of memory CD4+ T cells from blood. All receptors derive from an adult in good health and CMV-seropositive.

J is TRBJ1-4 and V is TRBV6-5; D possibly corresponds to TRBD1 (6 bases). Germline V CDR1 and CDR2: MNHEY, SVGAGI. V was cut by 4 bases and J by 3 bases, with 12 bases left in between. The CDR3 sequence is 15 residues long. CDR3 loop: CASSSGEPSNEKLFF. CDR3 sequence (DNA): TGTGCCAGCAGTTCAGGGGAGCCATCTAATGAAAAACTGTTTTTT.

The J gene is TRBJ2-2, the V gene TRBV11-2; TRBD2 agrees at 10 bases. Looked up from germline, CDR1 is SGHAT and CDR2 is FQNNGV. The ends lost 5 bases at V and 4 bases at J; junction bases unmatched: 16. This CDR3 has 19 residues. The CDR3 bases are TGTGCCAGCAGCCCATGGGTCGGTAGCGGGAGGCGGGGCACCGGGGAGCTGTTTTTT. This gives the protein CASSPWVGSGRRGTGELFF.

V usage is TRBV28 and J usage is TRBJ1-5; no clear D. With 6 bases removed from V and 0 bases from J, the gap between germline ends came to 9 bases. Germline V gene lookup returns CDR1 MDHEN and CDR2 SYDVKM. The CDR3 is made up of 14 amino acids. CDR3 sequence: CASRPLHSNQPQHF. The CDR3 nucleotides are TGTGCCAGCAGGCCGTTACATAGCAATCAGCCCCAGCATTTT.

The CDR3 loop reads CASSTGSSYNSPLHF. In DNA, the CDR3 is TGTGCCAGCAGTACAGGGAGCTCCTATAATTCACCCCTCCACTTT. V gene TRBV2 combines with J gene TRBJ1-6; D may be TRBD1 (6 bases). With 5 bases removed from V and 0 bases from J, the gap between germline ends came to 8 bases. Germline loops: CDR1 SNHLY, CDR2 FYNNEI. The CDR3 runs to 15 residues.

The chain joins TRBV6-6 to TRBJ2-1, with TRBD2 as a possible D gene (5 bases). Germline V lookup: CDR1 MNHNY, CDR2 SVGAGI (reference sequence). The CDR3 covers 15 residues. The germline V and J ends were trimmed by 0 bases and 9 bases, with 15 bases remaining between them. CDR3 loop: CASSYSPGLFPEQFF. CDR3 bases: TGTGCCAGCAGTTACTCCCCCGGACTGTTTCCTGAGCAGTTCTTC.

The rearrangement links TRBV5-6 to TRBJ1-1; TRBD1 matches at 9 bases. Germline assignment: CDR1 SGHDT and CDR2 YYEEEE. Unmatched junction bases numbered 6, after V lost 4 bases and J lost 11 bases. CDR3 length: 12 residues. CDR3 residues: CASSRTGAMAFF. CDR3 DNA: TGTGCCAGCAGCCGGACAGGGGCTATGGCTTTCTTT.

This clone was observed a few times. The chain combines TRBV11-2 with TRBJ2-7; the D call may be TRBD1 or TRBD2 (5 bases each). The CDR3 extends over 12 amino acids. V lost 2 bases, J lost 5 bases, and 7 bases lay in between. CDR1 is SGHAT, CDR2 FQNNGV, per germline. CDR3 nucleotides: TGTGCCAGCAGCTTATGGGGGAACGAGCAGTACTTC. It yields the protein CASSLWGNEQYF. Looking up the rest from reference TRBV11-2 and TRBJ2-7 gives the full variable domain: EAGVAQSPRYKIIEKRQSVAFWCNPISGHATLYWYQQILGQGPKLLIQFQNNGVVDDSQLPKDRFSAERLKGVDSTLKIQPAKLEDSAVYLCASSLWGNEQYFGPGTRLTVT.

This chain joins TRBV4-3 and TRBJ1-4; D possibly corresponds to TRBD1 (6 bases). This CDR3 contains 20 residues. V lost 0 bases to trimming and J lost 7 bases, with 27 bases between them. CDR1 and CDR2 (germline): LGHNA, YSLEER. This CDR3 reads CASSQDPPHAGQNLGEKLFF. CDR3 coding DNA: TGCGCCAGCAGCCAAGATCCCCCCCACGCCGGACAGAACTTAGGTGAAAAACTGTTTTTT.

CDR3 nucleotide sequence: TGTGCCACCAGCTTACCCGGGACTAGCGGGAGAAATACGCAGTATTTT. Translated, it gives CATSLPGTSGRNTQYF. V is TRBV15 and J is TRBJ2-3; 14 nucleotides align to TRBD2. Unmatched junction bases numbered 8, after V lost 5 bases and J lost 7 bases. CDR1 and CDR2 (germline): LNHNV, YYDKDF (reference sequence). CDR3 size: 16 residues.

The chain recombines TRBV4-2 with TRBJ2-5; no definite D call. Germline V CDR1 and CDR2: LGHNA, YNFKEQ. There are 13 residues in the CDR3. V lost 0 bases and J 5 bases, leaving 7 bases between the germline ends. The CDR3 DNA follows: TGTGCCAGCAGCCAAGATTCCGCTGAGACCCAGTACTTC. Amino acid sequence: CASSQDSAETQYF.